The clone carrying this T cell receptor (beta chain) occurred many times. Its antigen is as yet unknown. TCRdb fed the multiplex PCR reads into MiXCR, producing one record per CDR3 protein. The sample lists 180,000 or so distinct CDR3 sequences; around 33% were seen once. V lost 6 bases to trimming and J lost 9 bases, with 10 bases between them. The CDR3 covers 11 residues. The entry originates in a study of breast tumors, draining lymph nodes, adjacent tissues. Study-wide findings and caveats: Tumor TCR diversity was below lymph nodes but above nontumor tissue. Data fit most tumor T cells coming from lymph node, expanding in tumor. Luminal-like breast cancer showed significantly higher tumor–nontumor repertoire similarity than basal-like. The lymph node origin of tumor T cells was framed as consistent with a hypothesis, not demonstrated.

Samples came from axillary lymph nodes draining the breast cancer. The clonotype comes from a female donor with breast cancer. Some clones in this sample may be carry-over from other donors' samples. The sequencing sample was made of axillary lymph node tissue. The chain links TRBV12-3 or TRBV12-4 to TRBJ2-3; D is ambiguous. The CDR3 DNA reads TGTGCCAGCAGGAGTTATTGGACGCAGTATTTT. Its protein is CASRSYWTQYF.